This passage covers 28 T cell receptor beta chains from one sample sequenced in a study of beta chain features in type 1 diabetes. cDNA synthesis used the whole RNA isolate, giving expressed TCRB sequences. The table came from immunoSEQ multiplex PCR; TCRdb's copy has only in-frame clones and leaves some out. The table shows 250,000 to 400,000 clones, with roughly 15% occurring only once. The material sequenced was central memory CD4+ T cells from blood. The receptors derive from a man aged 25-40 years in good health.

The chain links TRBV5-5 to TRBJ2-7; 9 bases match TRBD1. The CDR3 consists of 15 residues. Looked up from germline, CDR1 is SGHKS and CDR2 is YYEKEE (reference sequence). V was clipped by 2 bases and J by 5 bases; unmatched bases: 8. The CDR3 is CASSLDRGNRNEQYF. CDR3 bases: TGTGCCAGCAGCTTAGACAGGGGGAATCGGAACGAGCAGTACTTC.

The V gene is TRBV29-1, the J gene TRBJ1-3, with D possibly TRBD1 on 5 matching bases. This CDR3 has 13 amino acids. The germline gives CDR1 SQVTM, CDR2 ANQGSEA. V was trimmed by 7 bases and J by 0 bases, leaving 10 bases between them. The CDR3 reads CSARVSSGNTIYF. The CDR3 DNA follows: TGCAGCGCCAGGGTGAGCTCTGGAAACACCATATATTTT.

This clone was counted only a few times. This sequence joins TRBV5-4 and TRBJ2-3; no definite D call. CDR3 length: 15 amino acids. V was shortened by 4 bases and J by 3 bases, with 15 bases between the two germline ends. Germline CDR1 and CDR2: SGHNT and YYREEE (reference sequence). The CDR3 here is CASSQASLDTDTQYF. In nucleotides, the CDR3 is TGTGCCAGCAGCCAAGCTTCGCTAGATACAGATACGCAGTATTTT.

This clone has only a few counts. This chain connects TRBV19 to TRBJ2-3; no clear D gene. The CDR3 contains 12 residues. In germline, CDR1 is LNHDA, CDR2 SQIVND (reference sequence). The germline V and J ends were trimmed by 8 bases and 5 bases, with 11 bases remaining between them. The CDR3 sequence: CASAGGGDTQYF. For the CDR3, the DNA is TGTGCCAGTGCCGGCGGTGGAGATACGCAGTATTTT.

The chain has TRBV7-3 and TRBJ2-4; maybe TRBD2 (6 bases). The germline V gene encodes CDR1 SGHTA and CDR2 FQGTGA. V was cut by 3 bases and J by 2 bases, with 14 bases left in between. The CDR3 sequence is 16 residues long. CDR3 DNA sequence: TGTGCCAGCAGCTTGTCTAGCGACGTCTCCAAAAACATTCAGTACTTC. Translation: CASSLSSDVSKNIQYF.

This clone came up a few times. Other DNA sequences in the sample encode the same CDR3. This chain joins TRBV5-6 and TRBJ1-2; TRBD1 aligns across 9 bases. Unmatched junction bases numbered 4, after V lost 2 bases and J lost 8 bases. The CDR3 is 13 residues long. Germline assignment: CDR1 SGHDT and CDR2 YYEEEE. The CDR3 spells CASSLGQGSGYTF. CDR3 coding DNA: TGTGCCAGCAGCTTAGGACAGGGGTCCGGCTACACCTTC.

The genes are TRBV6-1 and TRBJ2-7; a possible D gene is TRBD2 (6 bases). This CDR3 comprises 13 residues. Trimming cost V 1 base and J 9 bases, with 13 bases left between them. Germline lookup yields CDR1 MNHNS and CDR2 SASEGT. The CDR3 spells CASSEVVLGGQYV. In DNA form, the CDR3 reads TGTGCCAGCAGTGAAGTGGTGTTGGGGGGGCAGTACGTC.

The chain uses TRBV10-3 and TRBJ1-1; D is possibly TRBD1 (6 bases). The V gene's germline CDR1 is ENHRY and CDR2 SYGVKD. V gave up 6 bases and J gave up 6 bases, with 11 bases separating them. This CDR3 spans 12 amino acids. The chain's CDR3 is CAISPGTSEAFF. CDR3 nucleotide sequence: TGTGCCATCAGCCCCGGGACATCTGAAGCTTTCTTT.

The table lists this clone with many counts. The genes are TRBV7-8 and TRBJ1-2; D uncertain. Germline V gene sequence: CDR1 SGHVS, CDR2 FQNEAQ. The V end lost 1 base, the J end lost 0 bases, and 15 bases lay between the germline ends. CDR3 length: 17 amino acids. CDR3 sequence: CASSLVIRQTSNYGYTF. The CDR3 bases are TGTGCCAGCAGCTTAGTAATAAGGCAGACTTCTAACTATGGCTACACCTTC.

The J gene is TRBJ1-4, the V gene TRBV5-1; no clear D. The length of the CDR3 is 15 residues. Trimming took off 4 bases at V and 8 bases at J, with 18 bases between the two ends. Germline CDR1 reads SGHRS; CDR2 reads YFSETQ. The CDR3 region is CASSLIGRREEKLFF. The CDR3 nucleotides read TGCGCCAGCAGCCTGATCGGGCGTCGTGAGGAAAAACTGTTTTTT.

The genes are TRBV7-9 and TRBJ2-1; 8 positions agree with TRBD1. The V segment lost 5 bases and the J segment 8 bases; nucleotides outside the gene matches: 8. Germline V lookup: CDR1 SEHNR, CDR2 FQNEAQ (reference sequence). This CDR3 comprises 14 residues. CDR3 protein: CASSHGRGLDEQFF. Written as DNA, the CDR3 is TGTGCCAGCAGCCATGGCAGGGGGCTCGATGAGCAGTTCTTC.

This chain joins TRBV19 and TRBJ2-1; 13 positions match TRBD2. The germline V gene encodes CDR1 LNHDA and CDR2 SQIVND (reference sequence). V lost 6 bases to trimming and J lost 3 bases; unmatched junction nucleotides: 5. This CDR3 has 16 residues. The CDR3 nucleotides are TGTGCCAGTAGATCCCGGACTAGCGGGGGCTACAATGAGCAGTTCTTC. Its translation: CASRSRTSGGYNEQFF.

The V call is TRBV7-9, the J call TRBJ2-3; 7 nucleotides match TRBD1. The germline gives CDR1 SEHNR, CDR2 FQNEAQ (reference sequence). J was trimmed by 1 base and V by 5 bases; bases with no gene match: 9. CDR3 length: 16 amino acids. CDR3 region: CASSILGQLGTDTQYF. CDR3 nucleotide sequence: TGTGCCAGCAGCATATTGGGACAGCTAGGCACAGATACGCAGTATTTT.

The CDR3 DNA is TGTGCCAGCAGTTTTACGGGTAGCAATCAGCCCCAGCATTTT. This codes for CASSFTGSNQPQHF. This chain connects TRBV27 to TRBJ1-5; D remains ambiguous. V was pared by 3 bases and J by 0 bases, with 6 bases between. This CDR3 comprises 14 residues. CDR1 MNHEY and CDR2 SMNVEV come from the germline V gene (reference sequence).

This clone was seen a few times. The V call is TRBV6-1, the J call TRBJ2-1; no firm D call. This CDR3 region has 14 residues. V was shortened by 7 bases and J by 7 bases, with 17 bases between the two germline ends. Per the germline V gene, CDR1 is MNHNS and CDR2 is SASEGT. This CDR3 reads CASNVVVSGNEQFF. CDR3 sequence (DNA): TGTGCCAGCAATGTAGTAGTTTCGGGTAATGAGCAGTTCTTC.

The rearrangement uses TRBV2 and TRBJ2-5; 7 nucleotides line up with TRBD2. The V segment lost 8 bases and the J segment 11 bases; nucleotides outside the gene matches: 14. The CDR3 runs to 13 residues. Germline V gene sequence: CDR1 SNHLY, CDR2 FYNNEI. The CDR3 here is CASLGLGSAQQYF. The CDR3 nucleotides are TGTGCCAGCCTTGGACTAGGGTCGGCGCAGCAGTACTTC.

The table lists this clone with a few counts. The rearrangement links TRBV25-1 to TRBJ2-1; D remains ambiguous. The CDR3 has 13 amino acids. V was cut by 11 bases and J by 4 bases, with 15 bases left in between. The germline V gene has CDR1 MGHDK and CDR2 SYGVNS. CDR3 loop: CAHGAKGYNEQFF. CDR3 DNA sequence: TGTGCCCACGGAGCGAAAGGGTACAATGAGCAGTTCTTC.

This clone showed up just a few times. V gene TRBV7-9 combines with J gene TRBJ1-2; possibly TRBD1 for D (6 bases). The CDR3 is 13 residues long. Germline CDR1 is SEHNR and CDR2 is FQNEAQ (reference sequence). V shed 0 bases and J shed 8 bases, with 10 bases lying between them. CDR3 in DNA: TGTGCCAGCAGCTTAGCCCCGGGGGCGGGCTACACCTTC. This codes for CASSLAPGAGYTF.

The rearrangement uses TRBV19 and TRBJ2-3; D uncertain. This CDR3 contains 15 residues. Germline lookup yields CDR1 LNHDA and CDR2 SQIVND (reference sequence). V was trimmed by 4 bases and J by 3 bases, leaving 14 bases between them. This chain's CDR3 is CASSTPALGTDTQYF. As DNA, the CDR3 is TGTGCCAGTAGTACGCCGGCACTGGGAACAGATACGCAGTATTTT.

This clone was recorded a few times. This chain links TRBV19 with TRBJ2-2; D could derive from TRBD1 or TRBD2 (5 bases each). CDR1 is LNHDA and CDR2 is SQIVND in the germline V gene (reference sequence). The CDR3 totals 14 residues. V lost 7 bases and J 2 bases, leaving 11 bases between the germline ends. Here the CDR3 reads CASTRDGNTGELFF. The CDR3 region has the DNA TGTGCCAGTACCCGGGACGGTAACACCGGGGAGCTGTTTTTT.

The chain combines TRBV2 with TRBJ2-4, with TRBD1 matching over 7 bases. CDR1 and CDR2 from the germline V gene are SNHLY and FYNNEI. V lost 9 bases to trimming and J lost 0 bases; unmatched junction nucleotides: 14. The CDR3 consists of 17 residues. CDR3 nucleotides: TGTGCCAGTGGTCACTCAGGGGGTCTCATAGCCAAAAACATTCAGTACTTC. Translated, it gives CASGHSGGLIAKNIQYF.

This clone was seen a handful of times. J is TRBJ1-4 and V is TRBV6-6, with TRBD1 as a possible D gene (6 bases). The CDR3 covers 13 residues. Germline assignment: CDR1 MNHNY and CDR2 SVGAGI (reference sequence). V dropped 7 bases and J dropped 5 bases, with 11 bases sitting between them. The CDR3 reads CASNNRANEKLFF. The CDR3 nucleotides are TGTGCCAGCAATAACAGGGCGAATGAAAAACTGTTTTTT.

The table lists this clone with many counts. The CDR3 DNA follows: TGTGCCAGCAGCTTAGGAGGGGGGGACACTGAAAAACTGTTTTTT. It specifies CASSLGGGDTEKLFF. The chain has TRBV7-2 and TRBJ1-4; a possible D gene is TRBD1 (6 bases). With 1 base removed from V and 7 bases from J, the gap between germline ends came to 13 bases. CDR1 SGHTA and CDR2 FQGNSA come from the germline V gene. This CDR3 is 15 amino acids long.

This clone was detected a few times. The V call is TRBV7-2, the J call TRBJ1-5, with D perhaps matching TRBD1 (5 bases). There are 14 residues in the CDR3. V lost 5 bases to trimming and J lost 6 bases, with 14 bases between them. Germline lookup yields CDR1 SGHTA and CDR2 FQGNSA. In nucleotides, the CDR3 is TGTGCCAGCAGCCATCCGGGGGAGTCTCAGCCCCAGCATTTT. Translation: CASSHPGESQPQHF. Complete variable domain (other parts from reference TRBV7-2 and TRBJ1-5): GAGVSQSPSNKVTEKGKDVELRCDPISGHTALYWYRQSLGQGLEFLIYFQGNSAPDKSGLPSDRFSAERTGGSVSTLTIQRTQQEDSAVYLCASSHPGESQPQHFGDGTRLSIL.

The chain couples TRBV27 to TRBJ1-5, with a weak D call TRBD1 (5 bases). The CDR3 runs 13 residues. CDR1 is MNHEY and CDR2 is SMNVEV in the germline V gene (reference sequence). V lost 6 bases, J lost 3 bases, and 9 bases lay in between. The CDR3: CASSRQINQPQHF. CDR3 nucleotides: TGTGCCAGCAGCCGACAGATCAATCAGCCCCAGCATTTT.

The chain is built from TRBV12-5 and TRBJ2-3; the match to TRBD1 covers 7 bases. Germline V lookup: CDR1 LGHNT, CDR2 FRNRAP. This CDR3 has 14 amino acids. The V and J ends lost 6 bases and 0 bases, in that order; junction bases with no gene match: 3. CDR3 sequence: CASGLDRSTDTQYF. For the CDR3, the DNA is TGTGCTAGTGGCCTGGACAGGAGCACAGATACGCAGTATTTT.

This clone was observed a few times. One end of the junction does not line up with germline, which may come from a read error. The gene calls are TRBV7-8 and TRBJ2-1; 9 bases line up with TRBD2. Germline V gene data show CDR1 as SGHVS and CDR2 as FQNEAQ. The CDR3 has 14 amino acids. The CDR3 protein is CASRLAGVGNEQFF. CDR3 sequence (DNA): TGTGCCAGCAGATTAGCGGGGGTGGGCAATGAGCAGTTCTTC.

The chain carries TRBV10-1 and TRBJ1-5; D unresolved. The CDR3 length is 13 residues. Deletions cut 3 bases from V and 6 bases from J, with 9 bases between. Germline CDR1 is WNHNN and CDR2 is SYGVQD (reference sequence). Here the CDR3 DNA reads TGCGCCAGCAGTGATGGGGTAGGTCAGCCCCAGCATTTT. Its translation: CASSDGVGQPQHF.